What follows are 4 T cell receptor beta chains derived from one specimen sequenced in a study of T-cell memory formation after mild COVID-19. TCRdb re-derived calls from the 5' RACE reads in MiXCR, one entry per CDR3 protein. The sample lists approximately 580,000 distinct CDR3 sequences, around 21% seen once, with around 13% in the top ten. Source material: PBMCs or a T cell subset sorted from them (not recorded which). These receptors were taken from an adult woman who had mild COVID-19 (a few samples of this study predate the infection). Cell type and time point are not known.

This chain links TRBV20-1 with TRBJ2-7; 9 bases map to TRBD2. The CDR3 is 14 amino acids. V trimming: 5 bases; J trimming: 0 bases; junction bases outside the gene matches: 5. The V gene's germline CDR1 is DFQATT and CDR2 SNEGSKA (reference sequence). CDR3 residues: CSAEGLARSYEQYF. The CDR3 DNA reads TGCAGTGCTGAAGGACTAGCGCGCTCCTACGAGCAGTACTTC.

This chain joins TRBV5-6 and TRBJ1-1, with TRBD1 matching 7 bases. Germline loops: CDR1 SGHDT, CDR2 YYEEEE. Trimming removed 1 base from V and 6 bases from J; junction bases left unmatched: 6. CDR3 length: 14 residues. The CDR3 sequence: CASSLRTGAPEAFF. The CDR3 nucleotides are TGTGCCAGCAGCTTGAGGACAGGCGCTCCTGAAGCTTTCTTT.

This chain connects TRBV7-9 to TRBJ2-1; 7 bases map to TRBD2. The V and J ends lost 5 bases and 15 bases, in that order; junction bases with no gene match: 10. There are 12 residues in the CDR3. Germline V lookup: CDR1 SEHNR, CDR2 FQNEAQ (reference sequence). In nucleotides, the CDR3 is TGTGCCAGCAGCGCGACTAGCACCACCTGGTTCTTC. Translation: CASSATSTTWFF.

The CDR3 here is CASSIATPQGYTF. The DNA for the CDR3 is TGTGCCAGCAGTATAGCCACTCCTCAAGGCTACACCTTC. This chain connects TRBV2 to TRBJ1-2; D gene unclear. The CDR3 spans 13 residues. V was shortened by 5 bases and J by 8 bases, with 15 bases between the two germline ends. Germline V gives CDR1 SNHLY, CDR2 FYNNEI. Using reference TRBV2 and TRBJ1-2 for the parts outside the CDR3, the full variable domain is EPEVTQTPSHQVTQMGQEVILRCVPISNHLYFYWYRQILGQKVEFLVSFYNNEISEKSEIFDDQFSVERPDGSNFTLKIRSTKLEDSAMYFCASSIATPQGYTFGSGTRLTVV.